This is a list of T cell receptor beta chains from one sample in a study of a mutant IDH1 vaccine in newly diagnosed glioma. TCRdb keeps only in-frame clones here, not all; method: immunoSEQ multiplex PCR. There are 75,000 to 95,000 clones in the sample; nearly 90% occur only once, and approximately 0.8% lies in the top ten. For these TCRs, the target antigens are not known. The specimen comprised PBMCs, sampled from a glioma patient whose treatment included an IDH1 peptide vaccine. These receptors came from a woman in her forties or fifties with glioma. CDR3s leave out the opening cysteine and the closing phenylalanine or tryptophan. Clone size, where shown, is once, few, many, or a class for clones that have expanded.

length	V	J	size	CDR3
14	TRBV7-9	-	-	ASSLGVDRGSYEQY
14	TRBV27	TRBJ2-6	once	ASSRTGATGANVLT
13	TRBV6-5	TRBJ2-5	-	ASSPGLGPQETQY
16	TRBV6-7	TRBJ1-6	-	ASSYLQPGQTFNSPLH
12	TRBV19	TRBJ2-5	few	ASSPSVLTETQY
15	TRBV19	TRBJ2-6	-	ASSRVYSYSGANVLT
11	TRBV11-2	TRBJ1-5	many	ASSLGDRQPQH
13	TRBV25-1	TRBJ2-3	-	ASVPPGQRTDTQY
12	TRBV5-1	TRBJ2-1	-	ASSLYRGNNEQF
13	TRBV28	TRBJ2-1	-	ASINSGGAYNEQF
14	TRBV7-3	TRBJ2-1	-	ASSLATGVGGNEQF
15	TRBV9	TRBJ2-5	-	ASSPGLAGGVQETQY
13	TRBV5-1	TRBJ1-4	-	ASSPRQGTNEKLF
15	TRBV6-1	TRBJ2-1	-	ASSEPPASQSYNEQF
13	TRBV27	TRBJ1-2	-	ASSLTPIWVGGYT
14	TRBV30	TRBJ1-2	-	AWRTRVYDPNYGYT
14	TRBV18	TRBJ1-6	-	ASSPAQTGGGSPLH
12	TRBV28	TRBJ1-1	-	ASSFPGTAGEAF